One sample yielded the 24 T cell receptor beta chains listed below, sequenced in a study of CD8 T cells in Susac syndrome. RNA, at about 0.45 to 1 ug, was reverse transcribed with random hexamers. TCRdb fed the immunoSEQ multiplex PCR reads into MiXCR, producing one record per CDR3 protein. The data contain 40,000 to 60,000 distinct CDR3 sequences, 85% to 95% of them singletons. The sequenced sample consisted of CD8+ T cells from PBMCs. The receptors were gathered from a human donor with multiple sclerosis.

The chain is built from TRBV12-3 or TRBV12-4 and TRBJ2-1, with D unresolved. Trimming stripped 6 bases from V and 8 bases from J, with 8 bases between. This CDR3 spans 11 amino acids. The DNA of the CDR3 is TGTGCCAGCAGGCGCTCCGATGAGCAGTTCTTC. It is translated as CASRRSDEQFF.

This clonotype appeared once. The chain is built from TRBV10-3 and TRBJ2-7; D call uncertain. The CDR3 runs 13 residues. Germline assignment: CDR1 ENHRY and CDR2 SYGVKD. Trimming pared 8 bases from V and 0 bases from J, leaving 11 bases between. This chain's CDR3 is CAIGRPLSYEQYF. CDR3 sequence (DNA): TGTGCCATCGGAAGACCTCTCTCCTACGAGCAGTACTTC.

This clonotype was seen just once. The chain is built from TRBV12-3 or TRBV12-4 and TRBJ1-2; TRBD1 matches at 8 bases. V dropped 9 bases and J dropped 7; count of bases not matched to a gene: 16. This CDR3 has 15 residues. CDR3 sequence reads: CASTPSAAGGGGYTF. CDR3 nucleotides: TGTGCCAGTACCCCATCGGCGGCAGGGGGCGGTGGCTACACCTTC.

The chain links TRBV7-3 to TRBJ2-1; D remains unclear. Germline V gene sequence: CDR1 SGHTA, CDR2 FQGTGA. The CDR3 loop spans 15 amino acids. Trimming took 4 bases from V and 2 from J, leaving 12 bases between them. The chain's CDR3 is CASSSSLGPYNEQFF. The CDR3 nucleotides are TGTGCCAGCAGCTCCTCCCTCGGCCCCTACAATGAGCAGTTCTTC.

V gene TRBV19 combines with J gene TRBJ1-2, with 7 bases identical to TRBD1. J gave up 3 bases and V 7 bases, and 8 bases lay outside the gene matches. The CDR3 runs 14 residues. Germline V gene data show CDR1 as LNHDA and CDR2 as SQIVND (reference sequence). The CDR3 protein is CASIGDSSHYGYTF. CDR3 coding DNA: TGTGCCAGTATCGGGGACAGCTCCCACTATGGCTACACCTTC. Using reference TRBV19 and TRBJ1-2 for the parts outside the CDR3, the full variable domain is DGGITQSPKYLFRKEGQNVTLSCEQNLNHDAMYWYRQDPGQGLRLIYYSQIVNDFQKGDIAEGYSVSREKKESFPLTVTSAQKNPTAFYLCASIGDSSHYGYTFGSGTRLTVV.

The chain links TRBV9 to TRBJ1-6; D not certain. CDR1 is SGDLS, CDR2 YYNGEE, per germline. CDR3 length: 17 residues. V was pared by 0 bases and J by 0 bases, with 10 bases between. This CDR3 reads CASSVGPIPSYNSPLHF. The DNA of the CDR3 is TGTGCCAGCAGCGTAGGACCCATTCCCTCCTATAATTCACCCCTCCACTTT.

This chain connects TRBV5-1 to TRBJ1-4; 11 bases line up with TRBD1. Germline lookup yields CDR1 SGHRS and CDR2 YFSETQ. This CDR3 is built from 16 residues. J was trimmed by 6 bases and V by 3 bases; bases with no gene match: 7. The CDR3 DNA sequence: TGCGCCAGCAGCTGGACAGGGGGCGTCCGGTATGAAAAACTGTTTTTT. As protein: CASSWTGGVRYEKLFF.

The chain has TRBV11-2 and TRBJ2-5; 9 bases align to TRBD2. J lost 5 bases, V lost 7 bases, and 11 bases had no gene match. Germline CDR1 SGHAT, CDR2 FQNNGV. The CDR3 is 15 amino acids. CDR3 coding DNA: TGTGCCAGCACCTCCGAAGCGGGGGGAGAGGAGACCCAGTACTTC. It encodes CASTSEAGGEETQYF.

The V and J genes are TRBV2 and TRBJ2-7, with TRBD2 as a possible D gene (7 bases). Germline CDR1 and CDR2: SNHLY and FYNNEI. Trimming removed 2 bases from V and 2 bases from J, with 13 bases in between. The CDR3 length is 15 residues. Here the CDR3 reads CASSERGGGPYEQYF. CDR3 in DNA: TGTGCCAGCAGTGAAAGGGGGGGCGGGCCCTACGAGCAGTACTTC.

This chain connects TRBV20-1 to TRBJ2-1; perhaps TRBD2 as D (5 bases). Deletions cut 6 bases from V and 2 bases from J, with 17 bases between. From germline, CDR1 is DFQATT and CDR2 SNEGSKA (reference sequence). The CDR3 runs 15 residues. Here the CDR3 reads CSACVDWAPYNEQFF. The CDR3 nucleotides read TGCAGTGCCTGTGTGGACTGGGCTCCCTACAATGAGCAGTTCTTC.

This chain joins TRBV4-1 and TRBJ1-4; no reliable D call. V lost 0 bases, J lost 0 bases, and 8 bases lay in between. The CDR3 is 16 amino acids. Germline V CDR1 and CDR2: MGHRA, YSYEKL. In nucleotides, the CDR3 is TGCGCCAGCAGCCAAGATTCAGCTTCAACTAATGAAAAACTGTTTTTT. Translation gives CASSQDSASTNEKLFF.

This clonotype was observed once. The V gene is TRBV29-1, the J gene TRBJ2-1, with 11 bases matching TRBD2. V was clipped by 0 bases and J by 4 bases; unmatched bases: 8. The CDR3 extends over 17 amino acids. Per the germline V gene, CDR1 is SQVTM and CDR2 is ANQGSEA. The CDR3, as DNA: TGCAGCGTTGAAGATTCCCGGACTAGCGGGCGGTACAATGAGCAGTTCTTC. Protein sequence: CSVEDSRTSGRYNEQFF.

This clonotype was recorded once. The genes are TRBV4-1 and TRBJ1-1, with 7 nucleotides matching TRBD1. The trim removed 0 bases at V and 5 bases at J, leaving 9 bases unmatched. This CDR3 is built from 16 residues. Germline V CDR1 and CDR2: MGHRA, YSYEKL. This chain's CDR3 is CASSQEWAGGVTEAFF. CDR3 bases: TGCGCCAGCAGCCAAGAGTGGGCAGGGGGGGTGACTGAAGCTTTCTTT.

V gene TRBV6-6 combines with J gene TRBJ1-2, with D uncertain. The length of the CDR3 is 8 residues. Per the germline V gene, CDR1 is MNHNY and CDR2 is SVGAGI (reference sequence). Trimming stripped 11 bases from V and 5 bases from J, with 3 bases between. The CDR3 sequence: CALYGYTF. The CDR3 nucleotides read TGTGCCTTATATGGCTACACCTTC.

Here the CDR3 reads CASSQDRNLNTEAFF. The CDR3 DNA is TGCGCCAGCAGCCAAGACAGAAATCTGAACACTGAAGCTTTCTTT. V and J are TRBV4-1 and TRBJ1-1, with unresolved D. The CDR3 covers 15 residues. Trimming took 0 bases from V and 0 from J, leaving 8 bases between them. Looked up from germline, CDR1 is MGHRA and CDR2 is YSYEKL.

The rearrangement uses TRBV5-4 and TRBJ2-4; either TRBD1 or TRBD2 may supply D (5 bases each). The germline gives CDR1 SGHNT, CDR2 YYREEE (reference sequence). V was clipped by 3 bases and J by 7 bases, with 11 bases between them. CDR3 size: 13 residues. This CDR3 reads CASSSGPTNIQYF. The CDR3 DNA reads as TGTGCCAGCAGCTCGGGACCGACGAACATTCAGTACTTC.

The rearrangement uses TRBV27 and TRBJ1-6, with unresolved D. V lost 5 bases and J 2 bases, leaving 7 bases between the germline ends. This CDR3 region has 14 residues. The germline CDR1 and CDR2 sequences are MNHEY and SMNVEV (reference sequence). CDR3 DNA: TGTGCCAGCAGTCGGACGGCCTATAATTCACCCCTCCACTTT. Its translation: CASSRTAYNSPLHF.

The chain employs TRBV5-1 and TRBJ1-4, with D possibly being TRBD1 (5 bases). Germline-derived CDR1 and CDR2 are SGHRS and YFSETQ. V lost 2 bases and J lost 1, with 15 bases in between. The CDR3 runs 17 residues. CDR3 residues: CASSFRDPGRTNEKLFF. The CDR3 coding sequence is TGCGCCAGCAGCTTCCGGGACCCAGGGAGAACTAATGAAAAACTGTTTTTT.

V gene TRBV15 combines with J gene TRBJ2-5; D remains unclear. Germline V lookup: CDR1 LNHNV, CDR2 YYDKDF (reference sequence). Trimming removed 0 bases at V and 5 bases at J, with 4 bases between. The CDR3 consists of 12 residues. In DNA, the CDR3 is TGTGCCACCAGCAGAGATCAGGAGACCCAGTACTTC. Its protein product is CATSRDQETQYF.

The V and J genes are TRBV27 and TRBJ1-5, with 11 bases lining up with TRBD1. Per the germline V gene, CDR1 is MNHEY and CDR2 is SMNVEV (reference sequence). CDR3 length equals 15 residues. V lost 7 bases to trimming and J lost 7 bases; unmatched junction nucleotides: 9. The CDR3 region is CASKFGQGAGQPQHF. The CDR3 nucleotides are TGTGCCAGCAAGTTTGGACAGGGGGCGGGACAGCCCCAGCATTTT.

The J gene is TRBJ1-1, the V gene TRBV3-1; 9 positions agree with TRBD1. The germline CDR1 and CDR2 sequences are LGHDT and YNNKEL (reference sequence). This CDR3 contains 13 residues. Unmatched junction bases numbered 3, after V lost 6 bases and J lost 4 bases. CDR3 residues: CASRQGAVTEAFF. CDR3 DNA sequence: TGTGCCAGCAGACAGGGGGCCGTCACTGAAGCTTTCTTT.

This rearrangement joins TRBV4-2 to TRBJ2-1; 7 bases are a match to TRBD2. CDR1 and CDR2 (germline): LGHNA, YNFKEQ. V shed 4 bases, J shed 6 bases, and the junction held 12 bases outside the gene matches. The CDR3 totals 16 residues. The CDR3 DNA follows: TGTGCCAGCAGCCCCCCTGGGAGGGAAAGATTCAATGAGCAGTTCTTC. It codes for CASSPPGRERFNEQFF.

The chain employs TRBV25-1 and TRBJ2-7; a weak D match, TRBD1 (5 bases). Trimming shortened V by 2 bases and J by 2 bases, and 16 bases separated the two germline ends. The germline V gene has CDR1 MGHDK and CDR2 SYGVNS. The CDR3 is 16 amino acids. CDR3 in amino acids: CASSEEGASHPYEQYF. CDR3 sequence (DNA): TGTGCCAGCAGTGAAGAAGGGGCGAGCCACCCCTACGAGCAGTACTTC.

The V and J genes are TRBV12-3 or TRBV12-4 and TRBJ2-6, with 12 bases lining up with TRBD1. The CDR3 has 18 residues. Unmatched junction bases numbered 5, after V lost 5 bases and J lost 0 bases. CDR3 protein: CASSPGTGGFSGANVLTF. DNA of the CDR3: TGTGCCAGCAGTCCCGGGACAGGGGGCTTCTCTGGGGCCAACGTCCTGACTTTC.